This is a list of T cell receptor beta chains from one sample in a study of monozygotic twins with inflammatory bowel disease. TCRdb re-called the 5' RACE reads; every CDR3 protein appears as one record, without DNA. The sample holds approximately 400,000 distinct CDR3 sequences. Material: blood. These receptors were taken from a human donor with ulcerative colitis or Crohn's disease, or a healthy co-twin of an affected twin (not recorded which). Each CDR3 is given with its conserved first and last residue. Fields, in order: V gene, J gene, CDR3 protein.

TRBV5-1	TRBJ2-3	CASSSFDLGLGTQYF
TRBV12-3/TRBV12-4	TRBJ2-1	CASSFPGQGGNEQFF
TRBV29-1	TRBJ2-2	CSVELAGEHTGELFF
TRBV5-5	TRBJ2-6	CAGEYDRGISGANVLTF
TRBV12-3/TRBV12-4	TRBJ2-1	CASSRTSGGAREQFF
TRBV24-1	TRBJ2-2	CATSDLTSGRTGELFF
TRBV5-1	TRBJ2-1	CASSLGLARGQGNEQFF
TRBV27	TRBJ2-7	CASSYSHSYEQYF
TRBV5-1	TRBJ1-1	CASSPFDRGVEAFF
TRBV6-5	TRBJ2-5	CASSYSMIYSVETQYF
TRBV14	TRBJ1-1	CASSQMSDYAFF
TRBV20-1	TRBJ2-2	CSARDRDGGYTGELFF
TRBV2	TRBJ2-6	CATMTGRSIGANVLTF
TRBV5-5	TRBJ1-5	CASSFLGQPQHF
TRBV12-3/TRBV12-4	TRBJ2-1	CASSERGRAGNEQFF
TRBV7-9	TRBJ1-6	CASTRGTGDSPLHF
TRBV9	TRBJ1-6	CASSPRQGDSPLHF
TRBV10-3	TRBJ1-1	CATWTDGTSTEAFF
TRBV19	TRBJ2-7	CASSILATSSYEQYF
TRBV3-1	TRBJ1-4	CASSQDRRQANEKLFF
TRBV25-1	TRBJ1-5	CASSLGGVEGNQPQHF
TRBV12-3/TRBV12-4	TRBJ1-2	CASSLLAVGGYTF
TRBV3-1	TRBJ2-3	CASSQDEGGTDTQYF
TRBV7-9	TRBJ2-1	CASSLTERNYNEQFF
TRBV25-1	TRBJ2-5	CASSEWSGAVGETQYF
TRBV5-5	TRBJ2-5	CASSLLTEETQYF
TRBV4-1	TRBJ2-1	CASSRERGQGNEQFF
TRBV6-1	TRBJ1-5	CASTQNLNQPQHF
TRBV5-1	TRBJ2-4	CASSSTGGLNIQYF
TRBV30	TRBJ1-2	CAWSRTRGYTF
TRBV5-1	TRBJ2-3	CASSHGLATPSTDTQYF
TRBV9	TRBJ2-1	CASSAGLNEQFF
TRBV12-3/TRBV12-4	TRBJ2-1	CASSSPGMGGYEQFF
TRBV30	TRBJ2-7	CAWSIQGYEQYF
TRBV12-3/TRBV12-4	TRBJ2-1	CASSRGSGEQFF
TRBV12-3/TRBV12-4	TRBJ2-1	CASSLANGRKFF
TRBV2	TRBJ2-4	CASSRVGSVIGNIQYF
TRBV6-1	TRBJ2-7	CASSGYRDNYEQYF
TRBV20-1	TRBJ2-1	CSARDALSGVPWNEQFF
TRBV6-1	TRBJ2-5	CASIAPGLQETQYF
TRBV5-1	TRBJ2-3	CASSLAGGQADTQYF
TRBV7-2	TRBJ2-1	CASSTLAGANREQFF
TRBV4-3	TRBJ1-2	CASSQDLGRENGYTF
TRBV20-1	TRBJ2-7	CSASTSGGPEFFSEQYF
TRBV7-8	TRBJ1-4	CASSLGHRFATNEKLFF
TRBV12-3/TRBV12-4	TRBJ1-1	CASSFEGYTEAFF
TRBV12-3/TRBV12-4	TRBJ2-7	CASSDASGLAGISYEQYF
TRBV11-1	TRBJ2-7	CASSLSGAREQYF
TRBV28	TRBJ2-7	CASSQSGPSYEQYF
TRBV18	TRBJ1-1	CASTRTGAGVNTEAFF
TRBV5-1	TRBJ1-2	CASSPPSIAGSYGYTF
TRBV20-1	TRBJ2-3	CSASRDRGSTDTQYF
TRBV4-1	TRBJ2-2	CASSLTRPPTGELFF
TRBV19	TRBJ2-7	CASSRTISGGTTYEQYF